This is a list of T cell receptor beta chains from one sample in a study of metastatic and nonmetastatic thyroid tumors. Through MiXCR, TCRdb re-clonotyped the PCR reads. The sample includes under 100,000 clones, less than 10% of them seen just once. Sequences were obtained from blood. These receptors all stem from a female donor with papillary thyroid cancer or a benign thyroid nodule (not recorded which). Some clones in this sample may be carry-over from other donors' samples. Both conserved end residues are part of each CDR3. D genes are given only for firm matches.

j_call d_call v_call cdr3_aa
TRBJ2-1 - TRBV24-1 CAIGEGGRAHNEQFF
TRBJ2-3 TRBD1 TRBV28 CASSLLGDREYF
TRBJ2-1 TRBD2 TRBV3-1 CASSPQAGSYNEQFF
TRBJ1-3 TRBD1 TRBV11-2 CASSLETGGPGNTIYF
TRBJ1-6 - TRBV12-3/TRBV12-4 CASSPRGFNSPLHF
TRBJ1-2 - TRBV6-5 CASSYLGGPLNYGYTF
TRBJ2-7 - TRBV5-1 CASSLGPSDSYEQYF
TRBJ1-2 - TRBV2 CAKPARDLHNYGHTF
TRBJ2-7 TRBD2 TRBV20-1 CSASDGGAREQYF
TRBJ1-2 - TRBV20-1 CSARDSNYGYTF
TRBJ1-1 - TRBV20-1 CSAIQYTGTGEAFF
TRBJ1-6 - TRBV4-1 CASSQDAQPDSPLHF
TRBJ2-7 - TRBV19 CASSIGNQPRREQYF
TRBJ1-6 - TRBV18 CASSRQGADNSPLHF
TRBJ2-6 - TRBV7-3 CASSPDRTGANVLTF
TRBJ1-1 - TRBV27 CASSLSISTEAFF
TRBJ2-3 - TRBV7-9 CASSLKADTQYF
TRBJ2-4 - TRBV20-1 CSARIWVSSVGIQYF
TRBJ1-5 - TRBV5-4 CASSLAPDHQPQHF
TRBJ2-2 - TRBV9 CASTPSGTVANTGELFF
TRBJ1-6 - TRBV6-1 CASSVRGDSPLHF
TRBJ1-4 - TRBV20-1 CSARDRGATNEKLFF
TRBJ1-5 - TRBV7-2 CASSAGGIQPQHF
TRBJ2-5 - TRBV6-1 CASILGETQYF
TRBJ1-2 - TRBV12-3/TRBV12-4 CASTHNGGANYGYTF
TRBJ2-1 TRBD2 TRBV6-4 CASAQWGGDNEQFF
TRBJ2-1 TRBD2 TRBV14 CASSRTSGGAVSYNEQFF
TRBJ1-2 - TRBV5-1 CASSLASAANYGYTF
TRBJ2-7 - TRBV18 CASSPPGFYEQYF
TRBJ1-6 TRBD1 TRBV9 CASSEGTGSSYNSPLHF
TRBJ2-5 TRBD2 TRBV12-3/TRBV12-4 CASSPGLSGDQETQYF
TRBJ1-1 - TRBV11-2 CASSLDPQMNTEAFF
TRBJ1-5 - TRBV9 CASSVGVGRNQPQHF
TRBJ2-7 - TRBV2 CASRSHSADYEQYF
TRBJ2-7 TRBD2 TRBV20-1 CSARAPSGEAYEQYF
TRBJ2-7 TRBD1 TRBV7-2 CASSFVQGASYEQYF
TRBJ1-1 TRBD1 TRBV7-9 CASSPPGQMNTEAFF
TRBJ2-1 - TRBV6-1 CASISRGGSYNEQFF
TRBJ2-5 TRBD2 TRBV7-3 CASSLNSGEQETQYF
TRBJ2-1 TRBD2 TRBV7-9 CASSKSGGALYNEQFF
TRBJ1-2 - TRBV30 CAWSPFIGRRSYYGYTF
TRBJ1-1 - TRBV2 CASTSHGGVKNTEAFF
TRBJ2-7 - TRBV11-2 CASSLGLGSYEQYF
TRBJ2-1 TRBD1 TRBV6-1 CASSRDRAMNEQFF
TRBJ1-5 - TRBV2 CASSEAFTGALRAQHF
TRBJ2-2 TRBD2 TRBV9 CASSGPRTSGGLYTGELFF
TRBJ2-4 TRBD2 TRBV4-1 CASSQGIRGGRLENIQYF
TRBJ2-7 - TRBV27 CASSQGLGTYEQYF
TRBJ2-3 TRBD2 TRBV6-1 CASSDLGGATDTQYF
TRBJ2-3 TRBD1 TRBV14 CASSQGTGGADTQYF
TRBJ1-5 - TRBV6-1 CASSGHMGGDQPQHF
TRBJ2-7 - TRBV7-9 CASSAQGYEQYF
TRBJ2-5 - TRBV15 CATSRDTPDNQETQYF
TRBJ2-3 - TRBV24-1 CATSTLGGTDTQYF
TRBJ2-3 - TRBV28 CASSDSNTDTQYF
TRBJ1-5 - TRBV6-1 CASSEQSENQPQHF
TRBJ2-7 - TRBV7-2 CASSLEVLFGEQYF
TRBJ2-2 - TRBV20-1 CSARVGSTGELFF
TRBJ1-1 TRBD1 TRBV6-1 CASSEGTGGTEAFF